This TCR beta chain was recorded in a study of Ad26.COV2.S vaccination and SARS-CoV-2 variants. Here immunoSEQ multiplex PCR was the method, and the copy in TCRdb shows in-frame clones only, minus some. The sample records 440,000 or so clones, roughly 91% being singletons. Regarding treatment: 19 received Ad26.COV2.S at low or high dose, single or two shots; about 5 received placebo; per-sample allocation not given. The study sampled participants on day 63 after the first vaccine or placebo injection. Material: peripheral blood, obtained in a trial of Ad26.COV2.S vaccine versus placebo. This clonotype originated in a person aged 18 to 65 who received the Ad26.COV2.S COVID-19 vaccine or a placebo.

In DNA form, the CDR3 reads TGTGCCAGCAGTGAATATAAAGGGACCGGGGAGCTGTTTTTT. As protein: CASSEYKGTGELFF. The J gene is TRBJ2-2, the V gene TRBV25-1; no clear D. CDR1 and CDR2 (germline): MGHDK, SYGVNS. V shed 0 bases and J shed 5 bases, with 7 bases lying between them. This CDR3 is built from 14 residues. The variable domain in full, with the rest retrieved from reference TRBV25-1 and TRBJ2-2, is EADIYQTPRYLVIGTGKKITLECSQTMGHDKMYWYQQDPGMELHLIHYSYGVNSTEKGDLSSESTVSRIRTEHFPLTLESARPSHTSQYLCASSEYKGTGELFFGEGSRLTVL.